The clone carrying this T cell receptor beta chain was seen just once. Antigen: not known. Most PBMC samples had approximately 440 ng input DNA in six replicates. Method: immunoSEQ multiplex PCR; TCRdb's copy keeps in-frame clones and lacks some. In the table there are about 32,000 clones, around four fifths of which are singletons. Noted time point: after neoadjuvant nivolumab, at surgical resection. The data derive from a study of neoadjuvant anti-PD-1 for oral cavity cancer. Overall study context: Patients without progression got a fourth dose around day 43.

Study-level results: PBMC Gini-index clonality exceeded responders' in non-responders post-nivolumab. Higher pretreatment blood Treg/Th17 ratios correlated with higher pretreatment blood and lower post-treatment tumor TCRbeta clonality.

The clonotype was recovered from a person aged 35-79 years with oral cavity squamous cell carcinoma. Source: PBMCs, taken after nivolumab (anti-PD-1) treatment.

The CDR3 loop reads CASSPGASGNTIYF. The CDR3 nucleotides read TGTGCCAGCTCACCAGGGGCCTCTGGAAACACCATATATTTT. The chain is built from TRBV18 and TRBJ1-3; D perhaps matches TRBD1 (5 bases). From germline, CDR1 is KGHSH and CDR2 LQKENI. The CDR3 has 14 amino acids. With 2 bases removed from V and 0 bases from J, the gap between germline ends came to 5 bases.